This T cell receptor beta chain came from a study of CD4 T cells in relation to SARS-CoV-2 and coronaviruses. CD4+ T cells from unexposed donors were obtained before the COVID-19 pandemic (2011-2018). After around nine days of culture, CD4+ T cells were isolated. Method: immunoSEQ multiplex PCR; TCRdb's copy keeps in-frame clones and lacks some. The table lists around 18,000 clones, about 74% of them singletons, with around 28% in the top ten. In the case of this clone: Its antigen is not identified.

The sequenced sample was CD4+ T cells from PBMCs, cultured in vitro. This TCR was recovered from a human donor in good health.

CDR3 nucleotides: TGTGCCAGCAGTTCGGGACTAGCGGGAGTTGAGCAGTTCTTC. It is translated as CASSSGLAGVEQFF. This chain uses TRBV6-5 with TRBJ2-1; TRBD2 agrees at 14 bases. After removal of 4 bases from V and 9 bases from J, the junction contained 2 bases not matched to a gene. Germline assignment: CDR1 MNHEY and CDR2 SVGAGI. The CDR3 covers 14 residues.